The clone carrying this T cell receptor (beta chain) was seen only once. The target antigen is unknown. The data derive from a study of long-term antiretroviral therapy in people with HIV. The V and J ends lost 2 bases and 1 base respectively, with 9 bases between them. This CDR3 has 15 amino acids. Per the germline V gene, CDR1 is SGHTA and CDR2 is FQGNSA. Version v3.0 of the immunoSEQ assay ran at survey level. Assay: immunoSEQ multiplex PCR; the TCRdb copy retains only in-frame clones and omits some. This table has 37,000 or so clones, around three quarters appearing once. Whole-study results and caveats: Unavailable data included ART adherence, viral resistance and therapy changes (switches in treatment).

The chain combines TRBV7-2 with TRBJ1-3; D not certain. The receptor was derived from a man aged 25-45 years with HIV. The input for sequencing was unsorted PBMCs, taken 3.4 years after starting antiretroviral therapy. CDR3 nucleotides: TGTGCCAGCAGCTTATCGTTTGGGTCTGGAAACACCATATATTTT. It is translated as CASSLSFGSGNTIYF.